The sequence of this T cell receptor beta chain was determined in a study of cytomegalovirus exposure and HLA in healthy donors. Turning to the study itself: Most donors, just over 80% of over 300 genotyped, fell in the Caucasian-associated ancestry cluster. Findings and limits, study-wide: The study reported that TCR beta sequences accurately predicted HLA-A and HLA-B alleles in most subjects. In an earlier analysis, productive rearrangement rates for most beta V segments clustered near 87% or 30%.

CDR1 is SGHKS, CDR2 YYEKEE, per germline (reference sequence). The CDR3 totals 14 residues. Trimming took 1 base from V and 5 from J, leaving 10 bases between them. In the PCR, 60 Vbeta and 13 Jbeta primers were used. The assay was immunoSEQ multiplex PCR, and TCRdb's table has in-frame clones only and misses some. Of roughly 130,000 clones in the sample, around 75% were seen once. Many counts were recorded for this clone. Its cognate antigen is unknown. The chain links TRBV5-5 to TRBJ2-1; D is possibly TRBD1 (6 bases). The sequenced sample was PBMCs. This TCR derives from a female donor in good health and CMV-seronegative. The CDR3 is CASSLRGQNNEQFF. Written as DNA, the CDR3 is TGTGCCAGCAGCTTGCGAGGACAGAACAATGAGCAGTTCTTC.